The present T cell receptor beta chain was sequenced within a study of shared clonotypes between healthy human individuals. Terminally differentiated effector memory CD45RA+ cells were left out of the naive CD8 fraction, which was CD45RO-negative and positively selected for CCR7. V gave up 2 bases and J gave up 3 bases; unmatched junction bases: 4. CDR3 length: 15 amino acids. Germline V CDR1 and CDR2: MNHNS, SASEGT. The repertoire was sequenced with immunoSEQ multiplex PCR; TCRdb's copy has only in-frame clones and lacks some. Of about 2 million clones listed, less than 95% are singletons. This clone was detected only once.

The receptor's source is a man aged 18 to 30 in good health. Material for sequencing was naive CD8+ T cells sorted from blood. The rearrangement uses TRBV6-1 and TRBJ2-3; 8 nucleotides align to TRBD1. The CDR3 nucleotides read TGTGCCAGCAGTGAATTAACAGGGGGAACAGATACGCAGTATTTT. It yields the protein CASSELTGGTDTQYF.